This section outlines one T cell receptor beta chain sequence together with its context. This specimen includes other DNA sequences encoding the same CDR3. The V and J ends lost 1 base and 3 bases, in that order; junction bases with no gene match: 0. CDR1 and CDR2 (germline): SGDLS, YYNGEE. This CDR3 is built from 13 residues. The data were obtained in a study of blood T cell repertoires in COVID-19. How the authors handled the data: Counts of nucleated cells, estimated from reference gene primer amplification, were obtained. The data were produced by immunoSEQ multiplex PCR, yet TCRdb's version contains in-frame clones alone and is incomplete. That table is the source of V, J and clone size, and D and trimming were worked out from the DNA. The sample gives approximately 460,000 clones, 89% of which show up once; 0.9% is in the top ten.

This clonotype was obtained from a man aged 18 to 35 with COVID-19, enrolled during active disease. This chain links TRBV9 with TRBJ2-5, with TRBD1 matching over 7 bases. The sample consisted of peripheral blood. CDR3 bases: TGTGCCAGCAGCGTACAGGGGGAAGAGACCCAGTACTTC. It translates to CASSVQGEETQYF.